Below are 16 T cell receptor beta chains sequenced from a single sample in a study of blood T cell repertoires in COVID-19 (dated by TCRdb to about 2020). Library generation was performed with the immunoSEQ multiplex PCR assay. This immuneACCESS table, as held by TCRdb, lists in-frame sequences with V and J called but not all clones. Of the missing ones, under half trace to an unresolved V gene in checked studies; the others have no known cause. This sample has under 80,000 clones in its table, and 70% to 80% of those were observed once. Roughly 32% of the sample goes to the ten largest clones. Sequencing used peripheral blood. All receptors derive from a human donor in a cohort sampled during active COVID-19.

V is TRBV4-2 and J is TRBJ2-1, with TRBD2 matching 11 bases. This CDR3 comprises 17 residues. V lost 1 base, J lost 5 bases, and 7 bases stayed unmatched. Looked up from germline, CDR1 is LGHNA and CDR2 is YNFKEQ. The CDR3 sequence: CASSQAGTSGRNNEQFF. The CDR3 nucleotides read TGTGCCAGCAGCCAAGCAGGAACTAGCGGGAGAAACAATGAGCAGTTCTTC.

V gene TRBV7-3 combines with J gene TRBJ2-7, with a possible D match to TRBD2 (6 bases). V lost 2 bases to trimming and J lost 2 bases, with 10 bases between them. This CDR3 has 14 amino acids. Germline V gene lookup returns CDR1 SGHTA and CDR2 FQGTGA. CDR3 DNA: TGTGCCAGCAGCTTATACGGAGGGGCCTACGAGCAGTACTTC. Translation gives CASSLYGGAYEQYF.

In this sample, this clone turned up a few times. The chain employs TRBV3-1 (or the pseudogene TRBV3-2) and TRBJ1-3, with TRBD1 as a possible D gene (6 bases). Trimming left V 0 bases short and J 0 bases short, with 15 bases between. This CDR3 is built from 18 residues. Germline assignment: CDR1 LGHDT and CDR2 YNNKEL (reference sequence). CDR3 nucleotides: TGTGCCAGCAGCCAAGACTGGGGGGGCGCCTACTCTGGAAACACCATATATTTT. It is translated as CASSQDWGGAYSGNTIYF.

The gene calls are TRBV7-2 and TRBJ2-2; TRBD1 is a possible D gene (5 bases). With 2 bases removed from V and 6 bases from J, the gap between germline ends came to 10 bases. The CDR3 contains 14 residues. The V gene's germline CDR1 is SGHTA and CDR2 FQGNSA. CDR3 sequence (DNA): TGTGCCAGCAGCTTACAGGCAGGGCCCGGGGAGCTGTTTTTT. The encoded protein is CASSLQAGPGELFF.

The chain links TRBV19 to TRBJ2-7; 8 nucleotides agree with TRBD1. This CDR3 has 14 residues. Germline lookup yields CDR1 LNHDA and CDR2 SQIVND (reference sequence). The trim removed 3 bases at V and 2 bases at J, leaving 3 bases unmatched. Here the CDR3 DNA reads TGTGCCAGTAGTATCGGACAGGGCACCTACGAGCAGTACTTC. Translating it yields CASSIGQGTYEQYF.

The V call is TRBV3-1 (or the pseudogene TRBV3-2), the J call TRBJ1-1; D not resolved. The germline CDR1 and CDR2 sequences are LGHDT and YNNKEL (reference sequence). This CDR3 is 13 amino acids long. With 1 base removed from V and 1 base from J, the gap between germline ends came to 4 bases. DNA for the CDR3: TGTGCCAGCAGCCAAGTTCAGAACACTGAAGCTTTCTTT. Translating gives CASSQVQNTEAFF.

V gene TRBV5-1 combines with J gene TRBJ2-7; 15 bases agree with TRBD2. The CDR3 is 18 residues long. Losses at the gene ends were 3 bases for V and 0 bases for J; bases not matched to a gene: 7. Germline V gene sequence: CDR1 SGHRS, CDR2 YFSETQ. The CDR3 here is CASSSGLAGGPFSYEQYF. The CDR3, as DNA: TGCGCCAGCAGCTCCGGACTAGCGGGAGGGCCCTTCTCCTACGAGCAGTACTTC.

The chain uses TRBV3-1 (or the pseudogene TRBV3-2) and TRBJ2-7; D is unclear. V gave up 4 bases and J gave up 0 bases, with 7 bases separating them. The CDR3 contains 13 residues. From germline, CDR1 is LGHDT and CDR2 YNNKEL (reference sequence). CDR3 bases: TGTGCCAGCAGCCGATTCAGCTCCTACGAGCAGTACTTC. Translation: CASSRFSSYEQYF.

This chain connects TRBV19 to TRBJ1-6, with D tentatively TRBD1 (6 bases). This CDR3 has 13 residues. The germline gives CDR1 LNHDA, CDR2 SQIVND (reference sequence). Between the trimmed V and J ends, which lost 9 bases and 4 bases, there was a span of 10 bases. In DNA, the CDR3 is TGTGCCAGCCTTGGACAGTATAATTCACCCCTCCACTTT. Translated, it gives CASLGQYNSPLHF.

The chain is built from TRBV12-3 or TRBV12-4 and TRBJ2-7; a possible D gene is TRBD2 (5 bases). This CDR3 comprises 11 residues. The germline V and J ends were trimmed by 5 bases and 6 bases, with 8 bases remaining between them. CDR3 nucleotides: TGTGCCAGCAGTCCCGGACTCGAGCAGTACTTC. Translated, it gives CASSPGLEQYF.

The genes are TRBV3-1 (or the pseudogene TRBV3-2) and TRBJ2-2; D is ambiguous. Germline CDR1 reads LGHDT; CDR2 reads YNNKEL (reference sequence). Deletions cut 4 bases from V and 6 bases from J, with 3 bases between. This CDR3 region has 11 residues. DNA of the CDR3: TGTGCCAGCAGCCGGCCCGGGGAGCTGTTTTTT. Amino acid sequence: CASSRPGELFF.

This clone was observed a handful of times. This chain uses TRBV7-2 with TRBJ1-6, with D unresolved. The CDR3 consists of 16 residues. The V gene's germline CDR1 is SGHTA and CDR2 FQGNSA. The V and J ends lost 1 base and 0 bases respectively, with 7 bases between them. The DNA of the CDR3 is TGTGCCAGCAGCTTAGATGGGAGCTCCTATAATTCACCCCTCCACTTT. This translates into CASSLDGSSYNSPLHF.

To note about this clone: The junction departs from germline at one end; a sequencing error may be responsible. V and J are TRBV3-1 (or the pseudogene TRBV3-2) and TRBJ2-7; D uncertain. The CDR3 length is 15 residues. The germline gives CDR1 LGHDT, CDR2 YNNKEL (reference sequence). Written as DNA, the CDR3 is TGTGCCAGCACCCAAGATCACCAACTCCCCTACGAGCAGTACTTC. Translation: CASTQDHQLPYEQYF.

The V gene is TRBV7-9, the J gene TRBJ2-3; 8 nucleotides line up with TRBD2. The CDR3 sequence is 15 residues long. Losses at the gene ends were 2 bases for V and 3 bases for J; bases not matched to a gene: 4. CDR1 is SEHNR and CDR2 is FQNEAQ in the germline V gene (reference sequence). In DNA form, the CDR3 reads TGTGCCAGCAGCTTAAATCCTAGCGGGACAGATACGCAGTATTTT. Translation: CASSLNPSGTDTQYF.

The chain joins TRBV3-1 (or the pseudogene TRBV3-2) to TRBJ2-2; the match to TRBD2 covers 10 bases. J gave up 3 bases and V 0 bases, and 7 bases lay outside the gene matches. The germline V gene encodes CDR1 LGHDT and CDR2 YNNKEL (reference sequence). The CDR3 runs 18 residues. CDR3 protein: CASSQEKREGLDTGELFF. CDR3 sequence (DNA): TGTGCCAGCAGCCAAGAAAAGCGGGAGGGCCTCGACACCGGGGAGCTGTTTTTT.

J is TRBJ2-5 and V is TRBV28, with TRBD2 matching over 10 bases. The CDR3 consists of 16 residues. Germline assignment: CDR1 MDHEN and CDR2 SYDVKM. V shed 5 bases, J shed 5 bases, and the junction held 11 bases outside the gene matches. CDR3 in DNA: TGTGCCAGCAGTCCACCCCCTAGCGGGAGATTTGAGACCCAGTACTTC. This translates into CASSPPPSGRFETQYF.